The rows below give T cell receptor beta chains drawn from one sample of a study of radiation and T cells in renal cell carcinoma. Libraries were prepared by immunoSEQ multiplex PCR; TCRdb keeps only in-frame clonotypes and omits some of them. The table has roughly 150,000 clones, about 87% seen once. This specimen was blood, taken from a patient whose treatment included radiotherapy and nephrectomy. The source of these receptors is a woman in her sixties or seventies with renal cell carcinoma. CDR3s include the opening cysteine and the closing phenylalanine or tryptophan. Fields, in order: V gene, J gene, clone size, D gene, CDR3 protein, CDR3 DNA. A D gene is named only where the DNA matches it firmly. The size entry is marked missing in some rows and otherwise reads once, few, many or a size class.

TRBV25-1,TRBJ2-3,.,.,CASSEYATDTQYF,TGTGCCAGCAGTGAATATGCCACAGATACGCAGTATTTT
TRBV28,TRBJ2-3,.,TRBD1,CASSLAGQGTDTQYF,TGTGCCAGCAGTTTGGCGGGACAGGGCACAGATACGCAGTATTTT
TRBV25-1,TRBJ1-3,.,.,CASSDGSLSGNTIYF,TGTGCCAGCAGTGATGGGTCCTTGTCTGGAAACACCATATATTTT
TRBV28,TRBJ1-2,.,TRBD1,CASSLTGANYGYTF,TGTGCCAGCAGTTTAACAGGGGCTAACTATGGCTACACCTTC
TRBV19,TRBJ2-3,once,.,CASSHGFGGGTDTQYF,TGTGCCAGTAGTCACGGGTTTGGCGGGGGCACAGATACGCAGTATTTT
TRBV7-9,TRBJ2-7,.,.,CASSFDSGPYEQYF,TGTGCCAGCAGCTTTGATAGCGGACCCTACGAGCAGTACTTC
TRBV28,TRBJ1-2,.,.,CASLNNLGEFGYTF,TGTGCCAGCCTAAATAACTTAGGGGAATTTGGCTACACCTTC
TRBV15,TRBJ2-5,once,TRBD1,CATRILDRGETQYF,TGTGCCACCAGGATCTTAGACAGGGGAGAGACCCAGTACTTC
TRBV2,TRBJ1-2,few,.,CASSEAGRGNYGYTF,TGTGCCAGCAGTGAAGCAGGCCGGGGTAACTATGGCTACACCTTC
TRBV2,TRBJ2-7,.,.,CASSPDIREQYF,TGTGCCAGCAGTCCGGACATCCGAGAGCAGTACTTC
TRBV7-2,TRBJ2-1,.,.,CASSLGQGTEQFF,TGTGCCAGCAGCTTAGGGCAGGGGACTGAGCAGTTCTTC
TRBV6-5,TRBJ1-2,.,TRBD1,CASSSHGQGWGYTF,TGTGCCAGCAGTTCACATGGACAGGGTTGGGGCTACACCTTC
TRBV7-8,TRBJ2-1,.,TRBD2,CASSPLAGRKGEQFF,TGTGCCAGCAGCCCTTTAGCGGGGAGAAAGGGTGAGCAGTTCTTC
TRBV25-1,TRBJ2-1,.,.,CASSEHKGYNEQFF,TGTGCCAGCAGTGAACATAAGGGATACAATGAGCAGTTCTTC
TRBV28,TRBJ1-4,.,.,CASNPADREKLFF,TGTGCCAGCAATCCCGCGGACAGAGAAAAACTGTTTTTT
TRBV5-1,TRBJ1-1,once,TRBD1,CASSSYRGNTEAFF,TGCGCCAGCAGCTCCTACAGGGGTAACACTGAAGCTTTCTTT
TRBV2,TRBJ1-1,.,.,CASSFRALNTEAFF,TGTGCCAGCAGTTTCCGGGCCCTGAACACTGAAGCTTTCTTT
TRBV7-8,TRBJ2-7,.,.,CASSFGGPNEQYF,TGTGCCAGCAGCTTTGGGGGGCCGAACGAGCAGTACTTC
TRBV20-1,TRBJ2-7,.,.,CSATGIYEQYF,TGCAGTGCCACAGGGATCTACGAGCAGTACTTC
TRBV28,TRBJ1-4,.,.,CASSLGRDEKLFF,TGTGCCAGCAGTTTGGGCAGGGACGAAAAACTGTTTTTT
TRBV6-5,TRBJ1-5,.,.,CASRSGTPSNQPQHF,TGTGCCAGCAGGTCCGGGACACCGTCTAATCAGCCCCAGCATTTT
TRBV30,TRBJ2-2,.,TRBD2,CAWSRGLAYTGELFF,TGTGCCTGGAGTCGGGGACTAGCTTACACCGGGGAGCTGTTTTTT
TRBV19,TRBJ1-4,.,.,CATNAFGVLNEKLFF,TGTGCCACAAACGCCTTCGGGGTATTGAATGAAAAACTGTTTTTT
TRBV5-4,TRBJ1-1,.,.,CASSLDRLGEAFF,TGTGCCAGCAGCTTGGACAGGTTGGGGGAAGCTTTCTTT
TRBV30,TRBJ1-6,.,.,CAWSQDRLTSPLHF,TGTGCCTGGAGTCAGGACCGCTTGACTTCACCCCTCCACTTT
TRBV7-2,TRBJ2-3,.,.,CASSLVSDTQYF,TGTGCCAGCAGCTTAGTGTCGGATACGCAGTATTTT
TRBV9,TRBJ2-3,once,.,CASSAPTDTQYF,TGTGCCAGCAGCGCACCCACAGATACGCAGTATTTT
TRBV11-1,TRBJ1-1,.,TRBD1,CASSPDRVSVTFF,TGTGCCAGCAGCCCGGACAGGGTTTCGGTAACTTTCTTT
TRBV28,TRBJ2-1,.,.,CASSFARGEQFF,TGTGCCAGCAGTTTTGCCCGGGGGGAGCAGTTCTTC
TRBV7-9,TRBJ2-7,.,.,CASSLENGYEQYF,TGTGCCAGCAGCTTAGAAAATGGCTACGAGCAGTACTTC
TRBV7-8,TRBJ2-3,.,TRBD2,CASSLYIAGGPTDTQYF,TGTGCCAGCAGCTTATATATAGCGGGGGGGCCAACAGATACGCAGTATTTT
TRBV5-1,TRBJ1-1,.,.,CASSLVGSDNSAAFF,TGCGCCAGCAGCTTGGTGGGGTCTGATAATTCGGCAGCTTTCTTT
TRBV10-3,TRBJ2-7,.,.,CAISEGQNYEQYF,TGTGCCATCAGTGAGGGACAGAACTACGAGCAGTACTTC
TRBV14,TRBJ2-7,.,.,CASSPTKGGLAGTVYEQYF,TGTGCCAGCAGCCCTACCAAGGGAGGCTTGGCGGGAACCGTCTACGAGCAGTACTTC
TRBV7-9,TRBJ2-2,.,.,CASSGGPLMNTGELFF,TGTGCCAGCAGCGGGGGACCGCTAATGAACACCGGGGAGCTGTTTTTT
TRBV19,TRBJ2-7,.,.,CASGDRLYEQYF,TGTGCCAGTGGGGACCGACTCTACGAGCAGTACTTC
TRBV27,TRBJ2-5,.,.,CASSFTRIETQYF,TGTGCCAGCAGTTTTACTAGAATAGAGACCCAGTACTTC
TRBV7-9,TRBJ1-4,.,.,CASSLDLGSGEKLFF,TGTGCCAGCAGCTTGGACCTAGGGAGCGGCGAAAAACTGTTTTTT
TRBV9,TRBJ2-1,.,.,CASSVGGREQFF,TGTGCCAGCAGCGTAGGAGGACGCGAGCAGTTCTTC
TRBV4-3,TRBJ1-2,.,.,CASSQNRVNYGYTF,TGCGCCAGCAGCCAAAACAGGGTGAACTATGGCTACACCTTC
TRBV27,TRBJ1-5,.,.,CASRRNRGNQPQHF,TGTGCCAGCAGGCGAAACAGGGGCAATCAGCCCCAGCATTTT
TRBV2,TRBJ2-5,.,.,CASSEVGLQETQYF,TGTGCCAGCAGTGAAGTTGGGTTACAAGAGACCCAGTACTTC
TRBV6-1,TRBJ1-2,.,.,CASSEASGRGGGYTF,TGTGCCAGCAGTGAAGCAAGTGGTAGGGGGGGCGGCTACACCTTC
TRBV4-3,TRBJ1-6,few,.,CASSLRTDGSPLHF,TGCGCCAGCAGCCTTAGGACGGACGGTTCACCCCTCCACTTT
TRBV5-6,TRBJ1-6,.,.,CASSLEADVGFNSPLHF,TGTGCCAGCAGCTTGGAGGCGGACGTTGGATTTAATTCACCCCTCCACTTT
TRBV7-2,TRBJ2-7,.,TRBD1,CASSPLRQGEQYF,TGTGCCAGCAGCCCACTGAGACAGGGCGAGCAGTACTTC
TRBV9,TRBJ2-3,.,TRBD2,CASSVGGGSADTQYF,TGTGCCAGCAGCGTAGGCGGGGGGTCTGCAGATACGCAGTATTTT
TRBV7-2,TRBJ1-1,.,TRBD1,CASSWTGPTEAFF,TGTGCCAGCAGCTGGACAGGGCCCACTGAAGCTTTCTTT
TRBV5-1,TRBJ1-1,.,.,CASSAGDDNKAFF,TGCGCCAGCAGCGCCGGGGATGACAACAAAGCTTTCTTT
TRBV6-6,TRBJ2-7,.,.,CASRETNSYEQYF,TGTGCCAGCAGGGAAACAAATTCCTACGAGCAGTACTTC
TRBV5-1,TRBJ1-5,once,.,CASSLEDPVNQPQHF,TGCGCCAGCAGCTTGGAGGATCCGGTCAATCAGCCCCAGCATTTT
TRBV6-6,TRBJ2-7,.,.,CASGQGVYEQYF,TGTGCCAGCGGTCAGGGAGTTTACGAGCAGTACTTC
TRBV4-3,TRBJ2-4,.,.,CASSPQVTLAKNIQYF,TGCGCCAGCAGCCCACAGGTGACTTTAGCCAAAAACATTCAGTACTTC
TRBV2,TRBJ2-7,.,.,CASRDGEQYF,TGTGCCAGCAGGGATGGCGAGCAGTACTTC
TRBV9,TRBJ1-2,.,TRBD1,CASSFTGQGNYGYTF,TGTGCCAGCAGCTTTACGGGACAGGGGAACTATGGCTACACCTTC
TRBV18,TRBJ1-5,.,.,CASSPTGSQPQHF,TGTGCCAGCTCACCAACAGGGAGTCAGCCCCAGCATTTT
TRBV7-2,TRBJ2-5,.,.,CASSAGTPQETQYF,TGTGCCAGCAGCGCCGGGACTCCGCAAGAGACCCAGTACTTC
TRBV7-6,TRBJ2-3,.,.,CASSLGDSSTDTQYF,TGTGCCAGCAGCTTAGGCGATTCTAGCACAGATACGCAGTATTTT
TRBV27,TRBJ1-6,.,TRBD1,CASRGTGGSPLHF,TGTGCCAGCAGGGGGACAGGGGGTTCACCCCTCCACTTT
TRBV30,TRBJ1-5,.,TRBD1,CAWSKTGSPGAQHF,TGTGCCTGGAGCAAGACAGGGAGCCCTGGGGCCCAGCATTTT